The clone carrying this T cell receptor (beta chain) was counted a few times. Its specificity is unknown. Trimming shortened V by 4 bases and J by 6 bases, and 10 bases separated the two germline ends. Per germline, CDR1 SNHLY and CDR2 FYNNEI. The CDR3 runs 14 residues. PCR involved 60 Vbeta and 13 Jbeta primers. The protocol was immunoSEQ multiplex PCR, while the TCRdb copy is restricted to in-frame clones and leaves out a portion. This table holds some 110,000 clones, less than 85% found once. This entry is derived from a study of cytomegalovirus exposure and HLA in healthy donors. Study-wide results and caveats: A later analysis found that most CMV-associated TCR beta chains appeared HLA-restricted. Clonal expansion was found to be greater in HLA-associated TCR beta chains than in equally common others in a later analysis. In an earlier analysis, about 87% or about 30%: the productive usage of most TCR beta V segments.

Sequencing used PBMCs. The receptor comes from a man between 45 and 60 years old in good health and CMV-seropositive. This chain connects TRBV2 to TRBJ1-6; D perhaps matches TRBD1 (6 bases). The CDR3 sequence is CASSAQGTNSPLHF. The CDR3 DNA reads TGTGCCAGCAGTGCGCAGGGGACTAATTCACCCCTCCACTTT.